This passage covers 9 T cell receptor beta chains from one sample sequenced in a study of CD8+CD57+ T cells in acquired aplastic anemia listed by TCRdb under 2018. The data were produced on an Illumina HiSeq 2000. TCR beta VDJ combination and CDR3 sequence profiling used genomic DNA as the template. The public sequencing data were trimmed at Q25 with fastp and processed into clonotypes with MiXCR by TCRdb, which kept only in-frame beta chains. Merged by CDR3 protein, the rows form single entries marked with the most common genes and DNA. Counted in this sample were around 130,000 distinct CDR3 sequences; about half of them appeared once. The leading ten clones occupy 2% to 3% of the sample. Sequencing was performed on sorted CD4+, CD8+, or CD8+CD57+ T cells (not recorded which) from PBMCs. Receptors originate from a human donor in good health, serving as a control.

A note on this clonotype: Germline is not matched at one junction end, which may reflect a read error. The rearrangement joins TRBV7-2 to TRBJ2-5, with a weak D call TRBD1 (5 bases). CDR3 length: 14 amino acids. Germline assignment: CDR1 SGHTA and CDR2 FQGNSA. The DNA of the CDR3 is TGTGCCAGCAGCGCCCAGGGTAGAACGGAGACCCAGCACTTC. This codes for CASSAQGRTETQHF.

By share of the sample, this clonotype is medium-sized. DNA of the CDR3: TGCAGCGTTGAAGTTTACGAGACCCAGTACTTC. Its translation: CSVEVYETQYF. This chain connects TRBV29-1 to TRBJ2-5; no reliable D call. The germline V gene encodes CDR1 SQVTM and CDR2 ANQGSEA. The CDR3 spans 11 residues. The V and J ends lost 1 base and 5 bases respectively, with 5 bases between them.

This clonotype was recorded many times. This chain uses TRBV6-5 with TRBJ1-2; D ambiguous. The CDR3 has 14 residues. V lost 0 bases and J lost 4, with 9 bases in between. CDR1 and CDR2 (germline): MNHEY, SVGAGI. This CDR3 is CASSYSRQTYGYTF. DNA of the CDR3: TGTGCCAGCAGTTACTCGAGGCAGACCTATGGCTACACCTTC.

This clonotype was found many times. The CDR3 region has the DNA TGTGCCAGCAGTACCTCGCTAGCGGGGGGCCCGGGGGAGCAGTACTTC. Its protein is CASSTSLAGGPGEQYF. The chain couples TRBV12-3 or TRBV12-4 to TRBJ2-7; 11 bases align to TRBD2. The CDR3 runs 16 residues. The V segment lost 5 bases and the J segment 7 bases; nucleotides outside the gene matches: 13.

The V call is TRBV15, the J call TRBJ1-5; D call uncertain. There are 15 residues in the CDR3. The germline V gene has CDR1 LNHNV and CDR2 YYDKDF (reference sequence). The V and J ends lost 0 bases and 3 bases respectively, with 9 bases between them. The CDR3 DNA sequence: TGTGCCACCAGCAGAGATTCACAGTACAATCAGCCCCAGCATTTT. Amino acid sequence: CATSRDSQYNQPQHF.

The rearrangement links TRBV5-1 to TRBJ2-2, with D perhaps matching TRBD1 or TRBD2 (5 bases each). Looked up from germline, CDR1 is SGHRS and CDR2 is YFSETQ. CDR3 size: 14 residues. The V and J ends lost 4 bases and 6 bases respectively, with 13 bases between them. CDR3 sequence reads: CASSRDGEPGELFF. CDR3 nucleotide sequence: TGCGCCAGCAGCCGGGACGGCGAACCCGGGGAGCTGTTTTTT.

This clonotype was observed at least ten times. The chain employs TRBV11-2 and TRBJ2-1; the match to TRBD1 covers 8 bases. Germline V gives CDR1 SGHAT, CDR2 FQNNGV. After removal of 0 bases from V and 10 bases from J, the junction contained 14 bases not matched to a gene. The CDR3 loop spans 17 amino acids. This CDR3 is CASSLDLSQGESWEQFF. For the CDR3, the DNA is TGTGCCAGCAGCTTAGATCTTTCACAGGGGGAGTCCTGGGAGCAGTTCTTC.

The J gene is TRBJ1-1, the V gene TRBV20-1; 8 positions match TRBD1. The CDR3 runs 13 residues. V dropped 6 bases and J dropped 8; count of bases not matched to a gene: 11. The germline CDR1 and CDR2 sequences are DFQATT and SNEGSKA (reference sequence). The CDR3, as DNA: TGCAGTGCCCCTTTGATCGGGGACAGGGAAGCTTTCTTT. It codes for CSAPLIGDREAFF.

This clonotype was detected many times. The chain recombines TRBV7-2 with TRBJ2-7, with D perhaps TRBD1 (5 bases). This CDR3 contains 15 residues. From germline, CDR1 is SGHTA and CDR2 FQGNSA. Trimming removed 5 bases from V and 6 bases from J, with 20 bases in between. The CDR3: CASSRTVAGNLEQYF. For the CDR3, the DNA is TGTGCCAGCAGCCGGACCGTGGCAGGGAATCTCGAGCAGTACTTC.